This T cell receptor beta chain is from a study of human T cells and chemical hapten exposure. Time point of the sample: pre-sensitization, week 0. Treatment of the sample: therapeutic diphenylcyclopropenone sensitization with weekly scalp DPC. Broader study findings: The donors suffered from alopecia, so their immune response may not match that of healthy people. Patch test score was positively correlated with the counts of TCRs that had expanded at PT1.

The library attached unique molecular identifiers to individual cDNA molecules. MiXCR, run by TCRdb on the RACE reads, gives a single entry per CDR3 protein. This sample has approximately 400,000 distinct CDR3 sequences, with 5.1% found just once. This CDR3 comprises 12 residues. CDR1 and CDR2 from the germline V gene are MNHEY and SMNVEV (reference sequence). V dropped 3 bases and J dropped 9 bases, with 9 bases sitting between them. This clonotype was picked up a small number of times. Antigen unknown. The chain has TRBV27 and TRBJ2-1; D may correspond to TRBD1 or TRBD2 (5 bases each). The sequencing here drew on whole blood, taken in connection with sensitization to the hapten diphenylcyclopropenone (DPC). This clonotype was sampled from a woman aged 45-65 years with alopecia areata. Some clones in this sample may be carry-over from other donors' samples. CDR3 in DNA: TGTGCCAGCAGTTTCTACGGGACTGAGCAGTTCTTC. Its translation: CASSFYGTEQFF.